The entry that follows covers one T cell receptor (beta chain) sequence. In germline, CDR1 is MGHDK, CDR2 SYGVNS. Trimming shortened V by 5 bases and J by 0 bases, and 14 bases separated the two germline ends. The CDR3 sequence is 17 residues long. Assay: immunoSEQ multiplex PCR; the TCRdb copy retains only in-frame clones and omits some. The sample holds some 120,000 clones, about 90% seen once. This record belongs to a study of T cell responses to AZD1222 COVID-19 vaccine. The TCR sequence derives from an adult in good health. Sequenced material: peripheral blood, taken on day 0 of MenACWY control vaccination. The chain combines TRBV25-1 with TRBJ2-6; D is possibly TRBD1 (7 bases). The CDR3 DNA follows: TGTGCCAGCAGTCAGGACAGGCGGGGCTCTGGGGCCAACGTCCTGACTTTC. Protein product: CASSQDRRGSGANVLTF.